The clone carrying this T cell receptor (beta chain) showed up many times. The V gene end was trimmed by 3 bases and the J gene end by 3 bases; junction bases not matched to a gene: 6. The CDR3 totals 15 residues. The germline gives CDR1 MDHEN, CDR2 SYDVKM. Sequencing libraries for TCR beta were prepared with iRepertoire HTBI primers and Arm-PCR of CDR3 regions. TCRdb re-called the multiplex PCR reads through MiXCR, storing one row per CDR3 protein. The sample holds approximately 400,000 distinct CDR3 sequences, more than 20% seen once. Time point defined: persistent/refractory GD, antithyroid drugs over 5 years with positive TRAb. After RNA was extracted from PBMCs, the TCR library was made from it. It was an endocrinology department in Xi'an, China, that provided the patients. The data stem from a study of regulatory T cells in long-lasting Graves disease. As for the study in general: Patients with persistent Graves' disease had over 5 years of antithyroid drugs and persistent TSH receptor antibodies.

This material consisted of peripheral blood mononuclear cells (PBMCs), taken when the disease was refractory, from a patient treated with antithyroid drugs. The genes are TRBV28 and TRBJ2-7, with TRBD1 matching over 9 bases. The sequence derives from a woman aged 40 to 50 with Graves disease. CDR3 residues: CASSLGGQGGYEQYF. CDR3 bases: TGTGCCAGCAGTTTGGGGGGACAGGGAGGCTACGAGCAGTACTTC.